This T cell receptor beta chain was sequenced during a study of T cell changes during pregnancy in multiple sclerosis (dated by TCRdb to the late 2010s). Turning to the overall study: Changes in the T cell repertoire over the course of pregnancy were examined in this study in women with multiple sclerosis.

Trimming leaves V shorter by 3 bases and J shorter by 5 bases, with the junction holding 10 bases beyond the gene matches. From cysteine to phenylalanine, the CDR3 is 17 amino acids long. Only the CDR3 portion is preserved as DNA: 51 bases, with reading frame beginning at the first base. Via the germline V gene, CDR1 is MDHEN and CDR2 SYDVKM. The library was built by means of the immunoSEQ multiplex PCR assay. In TCRdb, the immuneACCESS table is reduced to in-frame sequences with V and J assigned. These tables do not hold every clone; where another copy was compared, an unresolved V gene accounts for under half, and the others remain unexplained. A total of about 110,000 clones appear in this sample, about 94% of them only once. The ten largest account for about 1.6% of the sample. As for this clone: Its antigen is unknown. Nothing much larger sits one base from this clone, and base qualities are not available.

The chain couples TRBV28 to TRBJ2-7; TRBD2 aligns with 13 central bases. Source: peripheral blood, taken in the third trimester of pregnancy. This clonotype originated in a female donor with multiple sclerosis, enrolled in a pregnancy study. The nucleotides read TGTGCCAGCAGTTTTTTCCTCGGACTAGCGGGAGACGACGAGCAGTACTTC. Its protein is CASSFFLGLAGDDEQYF.